What follows are 10 T cell receptor beta chains derived from one specimen sequenced in a study of cytomegalovirus exposure and HLA in healthy donors. 13 Jbeta primers and 60 Vbeta primers were used for the PCR. Using immunoSEQ multiplex PCR, the repertoire was profiled, and TCRdb retains in-frame clones only, with some absent. The sample table includes about 170,000 clones. The sequencing input was PBMCs. These TCRs come from a woman between 18 and 29 years old in good health and CMV-seropositive.

J is TRBJ1-1 and V is TRBV19; tentative D call: TRBD1 (5 bases). Per the germline V gene, CDR1 is LNHDA and CDR2 is SQIVND (reference sequence). V was shortened by 8 bases and J by 5 bases, with 9 bases between the two germline ends. The CDR3 has 11 residues. The CDR3 loop is CASSGGTEAFF. In DNA form, the CDR3 reads TGTGCCAGTTCCGGGGGTACTGAAGCTTTCTTT.

J is TRBJ1-4 and V is TRBV9, with D tentatively TRBD1 (6 bases). The CDR3 has 16 residues. CDR1 and CDR2 (germline): SGDLS, YYNGEE. V lost 5 bases, J lost 2 bases, and 16 bases lay in between. CDR3 amino acids: CASSRELQGTNEKLFF. CDR3 bases: TGTGCCAGCAGTCGAGAACTACAGGGTACTAATGAAAAACTGTTTTTT.

This rearrangement joins TRBV28 to TRBJ2-3; 7 nucleotides align to TRBD2. CDR3 size: 12 residues. The germline CDR1 and CDR2 sequences are MDHEN and SYDVKM. The V and J ends lost 5 bases and 9 bases, in that order; junction bases with no gene match: 5. The CDR3 sequence is CASSRKAGTQYF. The DNA of the CDR3 is TGTGCCAGCAGTAGGAAAGCGGGGACGCAGTATTTT.

This chain joins TRBV9 and TRBJ2-7, with 10 bases that match TRBD1. Germline V gene data show CDR1 as SGDLS and CDR2 as YYNGEE. The CDR3 totals 15 residues. After removal of 0 bases from V and 6 bases from J, the junction contained 6 bases not matched to a gene. The CDR3 protein is CASSVEGQGFGEQYF. The CDR3 DNA is TGTGCCAGCAGCGTAGAGGGACAGGGGTTTGGCGAGCAGTACTTC.

The rearrangement uses TRBV2 and TRBJ1-1, with 7 positions matching TRBD1. The J segment lost 1 base and the V segment lost 2 bases, leaving 7 bases of the junction unmatched. CDR1 is SNHLY and CDR2 is FYNNEI in the germline V gene. The CDR3 runs 16 residues. The CDR3: CASSERDRTKNTEAFF. The CDR3, as DNA: TGTGCCAGCAGTGAACGGGACAGAACGAAGAACACTGAAGCTTTCTTT.

V gene TRBV29-1 combines with J gene TRBJ2-3, with D uncertain. Trimming stripped 2 bases from V and 4 bases from J, with 13 bases between. The germline gives CDR1 SQVTM, CDR2 ANQGSEA. The CDR3 is 14 residues long. The CDR3 DNA reads as TGCAGCGTTGAAATCTACGGCGGAGCAGATACGCAGTATTTT. Its translation: CSVEIYGGADTQYF.

V usage is TRBV10-1 and J usage is TRBJ2-7; 10 bases match TRBD1. The CDR3 is made up of 16 amino acids. Losses at the gene ends were 5 bases for V and 2 bases for J; bases not matched to a gene: 9. Germline values: CDR1 WNHNN, CDR2 SYGVQD (reference sequence). The CDR3 DNA follows: TGCGCCAGCAGTTATGGATCGGGACAGGGGACCTACGAGCAGTACTTC. It codes for CASSYGSGQGTYEQYF.

The V gene is TRBV6-6, the J gene TRBJ2-1; D gene ambiguous. This CDR3 is built from 15 residues. Germline-derived CDR1 and CDR2 are MNHNY and SVGAGI (reference sequence). V lost 2 bases and J 0 bases, leaving 8 bases between the germline ends. The CDR3 region is CASSYEKSSYNEQFF. CDR3 bases: TGTGCCAGCAGTTACGAGAAGAGCTCCTACAATGAGCAGTTCTTC.

The chain combines TRBV7-2 with TRBJ2-1, with 7 positions matching TRBD2. Germline V gives CDR1 SGHTA, CDR2 FQGNSA. V was clipped by 4 bases and J by 0 bases; unmatched bases: 9. The CDR3 contains 17 residues. In DNA form, the CDR3 reads TGTGCCAGCAGCTCCGGCCCCGGGAGGCTCTCCTACAATGAGCAGTTCTTC. This translates into CASSSGPGRLSYNEQFF.

J is TRBJ2-1 and V is TRBV5-4; 8 bases line up with TRBD2. Losses at the gene ends were 0 bases for V and 8 bases for J; bases not matched to a gene: 10. The germline CDR1 and CDR2 sequences are SGHNT and YYREEE (reference sequence). The CDR3 contains 16 residues. This CDR3 is CASSLVAGGGGDEQFF. The CDR3 DNA is TGTGCCAGCAGCTTGGTTGCGGGGGGTGGTGGGGATGAGCAGTTCTTC.